The clone carrying this TCR beta chain was seen at least ten times. Its antigen is unidentified. Trimming pared 4 bases from V and 3 bases from J, leaving 22 bases between. Germline-derived CDR1 and CDR2 are SGHTA and FQGNSA. This CDR3 has 17 amino acids. TCRdb analysed the reads with MiXCR anew, one entry per CDR3 protein. The repertoire holds 150,000 to 200,000 distinct CDR3 sequences, under 30% seen once, with approximately 30% in the top ten. The data stem from a study of T cell repertoires in cytomegalovirus infection. In the study overall: Indicated by public TCR beta signatures were CMV infection and matching HLA type. Overall study findings and caveats: Ex vivo, HLA-C-restricted CMV-specific TCR beta clonotypes prevailed over the rest of the response. Adding up the frequency of public TCR beta families identified people who carried CMV plus the relevant HLA.

The TCR was taken from a human donor in good health (CMV status not recorded). Some clones in this sample may be carry-over from other donors' samples. The sample was PBMCs. The V call is TRBV7-2, the J call TRBJ2-7; maybe TRBD2 (7 bases). The CDR3 spells CASSSRGGVGRGYEQYF. CDR3 DNA sequence: TGTGCCAGCAGCTCTAGGGGAGGGGTCGGCAGGGGCTACGAGCAGTACTTC.